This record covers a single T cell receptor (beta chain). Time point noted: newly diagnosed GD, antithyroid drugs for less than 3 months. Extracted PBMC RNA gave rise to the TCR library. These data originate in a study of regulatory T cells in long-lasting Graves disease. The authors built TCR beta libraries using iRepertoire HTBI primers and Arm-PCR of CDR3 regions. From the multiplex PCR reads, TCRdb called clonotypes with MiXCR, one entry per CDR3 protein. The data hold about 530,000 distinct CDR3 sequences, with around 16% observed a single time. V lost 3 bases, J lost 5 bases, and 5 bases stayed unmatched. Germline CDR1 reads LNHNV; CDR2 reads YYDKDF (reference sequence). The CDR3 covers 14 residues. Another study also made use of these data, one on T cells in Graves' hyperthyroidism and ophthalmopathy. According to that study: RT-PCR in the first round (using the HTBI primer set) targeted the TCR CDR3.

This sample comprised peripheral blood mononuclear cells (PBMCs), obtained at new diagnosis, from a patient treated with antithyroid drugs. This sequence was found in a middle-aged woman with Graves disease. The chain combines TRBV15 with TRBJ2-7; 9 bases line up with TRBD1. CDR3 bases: TGTGCCACCAGCAGGACAGGGGGTTTGGACGAGCAGTACTTC. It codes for CATSRTGGLDEQYF.